The present T cell receptor (beta chain) was sequenced within a study of cytomegalovirus exposure and HLA in healthy donors. V gave up 3 bases and J gave up 4 bases, with 6 bases separating them. This CDR3 has 13 residues. Germline values: CDR1 LNHDA, CDR2 SQIVND (reference sequence). The PCR used 60 Vbeta and 13 Jbeta primers. The method was immunoSEQ multiplex PCR; TCRdb's version includes in-frame clones alone and lacks a portion of them. The sample lists some 150,000 clones; about three quarters were seen once. J is TRBJ2-2 and V is TRBV19, with D hard to call. The sequenced material came from PBMCs. The source of this sequence is a man younger than 30 in good health and CMV-seronegative. As DNA, the CDR3 is TGTGCCAGTAGTATGACTCTCACCGGGGAGCTGTTTTTT. It codes for CASSMTLTGELFF.